The sample holds many counts of the clone carrying this T cell receptor (beta chain). Antigen specificity is unknown. This sample is part of a study of Graves' ophthalmopathy and Graves' hyperthyroidism. Notes on the study in general: With more than 60% sensitivity and about 74% specificity, the model predicted ophthalmopathy progression. A model of 13 signatures distinguished ophthalmopathy from stable hyperthyroidism at under 90% sensitivity and 81.08% specificity.

Per germline, CDR1 SQVTM and CDR2 ANQGSEA. There are 10 residues in the CDR3. V lost 6 bases and J 11 bases, leaving 13 bases between the germline ends. From RNA, the CDR3 regions of TCR beta chains were amplified and sequenced. The library came from an HTBI-primed first-round RT-PCR and a second-round multiplex PCR. Via MiXCR, TCRdb re-called the multiplex PCR reads, giving one row per CDR3 protein. The sample has about 220,000 distinct CDR3 sequences; roughly 21% are singletons. The J gene is TRBJ1-2, the V gene TRBV29-1; D might be TRBD1 (6 bases). This sequence was found in a woman in her forties or fifties with Graves' ophthalmopathy. The specimen was peripheral blood. CDR3 region: CSVGGLEYTF. Here the CDR3 DNA reads TGCAGCGTCGGGGGGCTGGAATACACCTTC.